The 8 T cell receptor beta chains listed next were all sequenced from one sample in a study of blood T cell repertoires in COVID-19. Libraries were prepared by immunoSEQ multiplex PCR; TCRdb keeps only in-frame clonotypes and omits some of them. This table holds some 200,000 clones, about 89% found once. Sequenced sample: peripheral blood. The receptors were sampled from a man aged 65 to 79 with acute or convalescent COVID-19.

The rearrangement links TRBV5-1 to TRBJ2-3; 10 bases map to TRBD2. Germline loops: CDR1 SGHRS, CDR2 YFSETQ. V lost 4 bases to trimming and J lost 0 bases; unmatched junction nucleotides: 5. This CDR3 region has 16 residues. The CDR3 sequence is CASSPRLAGSTDTQYF. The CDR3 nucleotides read TGCGCCAGCAGCCCCCGACTAGCGGGCAGCACAGATACGCAGTATTTT.

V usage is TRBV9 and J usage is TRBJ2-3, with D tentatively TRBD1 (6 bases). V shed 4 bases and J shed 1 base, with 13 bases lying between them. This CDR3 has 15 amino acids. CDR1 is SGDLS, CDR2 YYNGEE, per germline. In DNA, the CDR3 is TGTGCCAGCAGCCAGGAACAGGGAGGCACAGATACGCAGTATTTT. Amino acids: CASSQEQGGTDTQYF.

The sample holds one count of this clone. This CDR3 is CAGGTGLEETQYF. The CDR3 DNA reads TGTGCCGGGGGGACAGGGCTGGAGGAGACCCAGTACTTC. The chain links TRBV2 to TRBJ2-5; 9 positions match TRBD1. Germline lookup yields CDR1 SNHLY and CDR2 FYNNEI. The CDR3 covers 13 residues. Germline trimming cut 11 bases from V and 5 bases from J; bases unmatched to any gene: 9.

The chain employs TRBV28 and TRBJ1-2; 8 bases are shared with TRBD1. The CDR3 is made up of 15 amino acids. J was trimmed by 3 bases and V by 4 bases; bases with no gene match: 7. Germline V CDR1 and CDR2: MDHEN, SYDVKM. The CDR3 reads CASSSSVTGDYGYTF. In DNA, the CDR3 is TGTGCCAGCAGTTCTTCAGTGACAGGGGACTATGGCTACACCTTC.

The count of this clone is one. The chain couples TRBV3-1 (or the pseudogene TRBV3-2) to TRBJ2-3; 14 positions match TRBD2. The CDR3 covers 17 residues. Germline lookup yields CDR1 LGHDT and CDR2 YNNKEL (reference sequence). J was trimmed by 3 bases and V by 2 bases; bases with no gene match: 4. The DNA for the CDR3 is TGTGCCAGCAGCCAAAAGGGACTAGCGGGGGAGACAGATACGCAGTATTTT. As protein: CASSQKGLAGETDTQYF.

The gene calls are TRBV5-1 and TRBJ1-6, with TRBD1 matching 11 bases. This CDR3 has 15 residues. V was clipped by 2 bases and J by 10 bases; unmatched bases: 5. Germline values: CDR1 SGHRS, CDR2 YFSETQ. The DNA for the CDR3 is TGCGCCAGCAGCTTTAGGACAGGGGGCGGATCACCCCTCCACTTT. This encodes CASSFRTGGGSPLHF.

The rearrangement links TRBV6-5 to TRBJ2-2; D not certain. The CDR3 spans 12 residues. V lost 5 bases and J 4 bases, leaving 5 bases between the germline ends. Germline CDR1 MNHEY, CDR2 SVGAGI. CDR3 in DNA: TGTGCCAGCAGTAGAGGCACCGGGGAGCTGTTTTTT. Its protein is CASSRGTGELFF.

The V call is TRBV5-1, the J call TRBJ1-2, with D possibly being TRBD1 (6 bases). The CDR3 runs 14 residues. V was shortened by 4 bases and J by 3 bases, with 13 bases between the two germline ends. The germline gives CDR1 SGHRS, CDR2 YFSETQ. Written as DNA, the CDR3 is TGCGCCAGCAGCATCACAGGGATAGACTATGGCTACACCTTC. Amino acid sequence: CASSITGIDYGYTF.